This entry lists 26 T cell receptor beta chains sequenced from one sample in a study of tumor-infiltrating lymphocytes in primary liver carcinoma (TCRdb year 2017). RNA from unsorted whole blood was extracted with TRIzol reagent, and germline DNA was obtained with the DNeasy Blood & Tissue kit. For sequencing, an Illumina HiSeq 2500 was employed. TCRbeta-specific cDNA was reverse-transcribed from roughly 500 ng total RNA using a constant-region primer and ProtoScript II reverse transcriptase. Three nested multiplex PCR rounds, following a slightly modified ARM-PCR procedure, were used to build the TCRbeta libraries. Each of the first two PCR rounds ran for approximately 9 cycles and used multiplex TRBV1-TRBV30 forward primers together with a Cbeta reverse primer. The public sequencing data were trimmed at Q25 with fastp and processed into clonotypes with MiXCR by TCRdb, which kept only in-frame beta chains. Each entry is one CDR3 protein sequence, shown with its most common DNA and genes. Recorded for this sample are 180,000 or so distinct CDR3 sequences; approximately 60% of them occurred a single time. 70% to 80% of the sample is in the top ten clones.

Source material: peripheral blood. These receptors originate from a man aged 40-50 years with primary liver carcinoma and hepatitis B virus infection.

This rearrangement joins TRBV20-1 to TRBJ2-5; D is perhaps TRBD2 (5 bases). This CDR3 is 16 amino acids long. V lost 2 bases and J 0 bases, leaving 16 bases between the germline ends. Germline lookup yields CDR1 DFQATT and CDR2 SNEGSKA (reference sequence). Here the CDR3 DNA reads TGCAGTGCTAGACCCCGGGAAAGGGCGTACCAAGAGACCCAGTACTTC. As protein: CSARPRERAYQETQYF.

The V and J genes are TRBV28 and TRBJ2-1, with TRBD2 identical over 11 bases. This CDR3 comprises 13 residues. The trim removed 8 bases at V and 9 bases at J, leaving 6 bases unmatched. Germline V lookup: CDR1 MDHEN, CDR2 SYDVKM. The CDR3 nucleotides read TGTGCCAGCGGGACTAGCGGTTGGGGTGAGCAGTTCTTC. This sequence encodes CASGTSGWGEQFF.

Points on this clonotype: Mismatch with germline at one junction end may stem from a read error. The J gene is TRBJ1-1, the V gene TRBV11-2; D unresolved. Germline CDR1 is SGHAT and CDR2 is FQNNGV. The CDR3 totals 13 residues. DNA for the CDR3: TGTGCCACCAGCTTAAGTCCGGCCGCTGAGGCTTTCTTT. Encoded protein: CATSLSPAAEAFF.

This clonotype was detected only a few times. The V and J genes are TRBV30 and TRBJ1-1; unclear D gene. CDR1 is GTSNPN, CDR2 SVGIG, per germline (reference sequence). The CDR3 totals 13 residues. V was cut by 0 bases and J by 0 bases, with 5 bases left in between. The CDR3: CAWSVQMNTEAFF. Written as DNA, the CDR3 is TGTGCCTGGAGTGTCCAGATGAACACTGAAGCTTTCTTT.

A word on this clonotype: A much larger clone sits a single nucleotide away, making a read error possible. The missing conserved phenylalanine or tryptophan at the end of this CDR3 makes a read error likely. This chain connects TRBV10-3 to TRBJ2-5; the match to TRBD1 covers 8 bases. The J segment lost 2 bases and the V segment lost 11 bases, leaving 4 bases of the junction unmatched. The CDR3 is made up of 12 amino acids. Germline V gene sequence: CDR1 ENHRY, CDR2 SYGVKD. The DNA of the CDR3 is TGTGCCTCCCGGACAGGGCAAGAGACCCAGTACTCC. The encoded protein is CASRTGQETQYS.

For this clonotype: Its ends do not fully match the called genes, so a read error is possible. This sequence joins TRBV11-2 and TRBJ2-3, with 8 bases identical to TRBD2. CDR3 length equals 14 residues. CDR1 and CDR2 from the germline V gene are SGHAT and FQNNGV. This CDR3 is CTSRIAGRTDMQYF. The CDR3 DNA reads TGTACCAGCAGAATAGCGGGGCGCACAGATATGCAGTATTTT. Complete variable domain (other parts from reference TRBV11-2 and TRBJ2-3): EAGVAQSPRYKIIEKRQSVAFWCNPISGHATLYWYQQILGQGPKLLIQFQNNGVVDDSQLPKDRFSAERLKGVDSTLKIQPAKLEDSAVYLCTSRIAGRTDMQYFGPGTRLTVL.

In this sample, this clonotype turned up many times. The chain employs TRBV11-2 and TRBJ2-5; the D is unclear. The CDR3 has 12 amino acids. CDR1 and CDR2 (germline): SGHAT, FQNNGV. Trimming stripped 5 bases from V and 5 bases from J, with 9 bases between. CDR3 region: CASSQLDETQYF. For the CDR3, the DNA is TGTGCCAGCAGCCAGCTAGACGAGACCCAGTACTTC.

Comments on this clonotype: The junction differs from germline at one of its ends, possibly a read error. The genes are TRBV6-5 and TRBJ2-7; the match to TRBD2 covers 11 bases. From germline, CDR1 is MNHEY and CDR2 SVGAGI. The CDR3 covers 16 residues. The DNA of the CDR3 is TGTGCCAGCAGTAAAATAGCGGGAGGGGGGGCCTACGGGCAGTACTTC. The encoded protein is CASSKIAGGGAYGQYF.

Details on this clonotype: The CDR3 end shows no conserved phenylalanine or tryptophan, and so a read error is likely. The gene calls are TRBV6-2 or TRBV6-3 and TRBJ2-1, with D possibly being TRBD2 (5 bases). Per germline, CDR1 MNHEY and CDR2 SVGEGT. The V and J ends lost 3 bases and 7 bases respectively, with 13 bases between them. This CDR3 has 14 residues. CDR3 sequence reads: CASSYGPEANEQFL. The CDR3 DNA reads TGTGCCAGCAGTTATGGCCCGGAGGCGAATGAGCAGTTCTTA.

This clonotype was counted only a few times. The chain combines TRBV29-1 with TRBJ1-1; D call uncertain. CDR1 and CDR2 (germline): SQVTM, ANQGSEA. The CDR3 totals 11 residues. The V gene lost 5 bases and the J gene lost 6 bases, with 10 bases spanning the gap. CDR3 sequence (DNA): TGCAGCGTTCCAGGCTGGGCTGAAGCTTTCTTT. This translates into CSVPGWAEAFF.

The chain recombines TRBV6-6 with TRBJ2-2, with a possible D match to TRBD1 (7 bases). Germline lookup yields CDR1 MNHNY and CDR2 SVGAGI (reference sequence). The CDR3 runs to 13 residues. Trimming took off 5 bases at V and 6 bases at J, with 10 bases between the two ends. The CDR3 region is CASSIRGAGELFF. The CDR3 region has the DNA TGTGCCAGCAGTATCAGGGGGGCCGGGGAGCTGTTTTTT.

This clonotype was counted once. Since the CDR3 does not end with the conserved phenylalanine or tryptophan, this likely comes from a read error. The chain links TRBV11-2 to TRBJ2-7, with 8 bases lining up with TRBD2. Germline CDR1 is SGHAT and CDR2 is FQNNGV. The CDR3 covers 15 residues. The CDR3 loop reads CAGSASGTRVYEQYI. CDR3 bases: TGTGCCGGCAGCGCCAGCGGGACTAGGGTCTACGAGCAGTACATC.

V is TRBV10-3 and J is TRBJ2-3, with D hard to call. Germline V gene sequence: CDR1 ENHRY, CDR2 SYGVKD. The V end lost 6 bases, the J end lost 6 bases, and 19 bases lay between the germline ends. This CDR3 region has 15 residues. The DNA for the CDR3 is TGTGCCATCAGCCAAGACGGGCAGGCGCACGATACGCAGTATTTT. Amino acid sequence: CAISQDGQAHDTQYF.

This clonotype was seen only a few times. V is TRBV12-3 or TRBV12-4 and J is TRBJ2-2, with 7 bases that match TRBD1. Unmatched junction bases numbered 9, after V lost 5 bases and J lost 6 bases. CDR3 length: 15 residues. CDR3 bases: TGTGCCAGCAGTCGCTCGACAGGGAGCGCCGGGGAGCTGTTTTTT. This translates into CASSRSTGSAGELFF.

This clonotype was found a few times. This chain connects TRBV10-3 to TRBJ2-6; 8 bases line up with TRBD1. This CDR3 is built from 18 residues. The V and J ends lost 3 bases and 3 bases, in that order; junction bases with no gene match: 10. Germline V lookup: CDR1 ENHRY, CDR2 SYGVKD. CDR3 DNA: TGTGCCATCAGTGAAGAAGGACAGGGATCGTTTGGGGCCAACGTCCTGACTTTC. Translated, it gives CAISEEGQGSFGANVLTF.

Comments on this clonotype: Here the CDR3 omits its conserved ending phenylalanine or tryptophan, so a read error is the likely source. J is TRBJ2-2 and V is TRBV11-2; D remains ambiguous. Germline V gives CDR1 SGHAT, CDR2 FQNNGV. Trimming left V 3 bases short and J 6 bases short, with 8 bases between. This CDR3 contains 13 residues. CDR3 nucleotide sequence: TGTGCCAGCAGCTTCAACCTGGCCGGGGAGCTGTTTCTT. Its translation is CASSFNLAGELFL.

This clonotype appeared many times. The V and J genes are TRBV11-1 and TRBJ2-7, with TRBD2 matching 7 bases. Germline assignment: CDR1 SGHAT and CDR2 FQDESV (reference sequence). The CDR3 has 14 residues. Germline trimming cut 6 bases from V and 2 bases from J; bases unmatched to any gene: 7. CDR3 protein: CASSPAGATYEQYF. As DNA, the CDR3 is TGTGCCAGCAGTCCGGCGGGAGCCACCTACGAGCAGTACTTC.

This clonotype was seen many times. The genes are TRBV4-1 and TRBJ2-2; 8 nucleotides match TRBD1. The CDR3 contains 15 residues. CDR1 and CDR2 from the germline V gene are MGHRA and YSYEKL. Germline trimming cut 4 bases from V and 5 bases from J; bases unmatched to any gene: 6. The DNA for the CDR3 is TGCGCCAGCAGCCTCGGACAGGGAGAGACCGGGGAGCTGTTTTTT. Residues: CASSLGQGETGELFF.

This clonotype appeared a few times. This chain joins TRBV6-1 and TRBJ1-2; D gene ambiguous. The CDR3 runs to 12 residues. V lost 10 bases and J 4 bases, leaving 13 bases between the germline ends. Germline CDR1 and CDR2: MNHNS and SASEGT. CDR3 sequence: CAIDGRPYGYTF. CDR3 sequence (DNA): TGTGCCATAGATGGCAGGCCCTATGGCTACACCTTC.

The chain uses TRBV10-3 and TRBJ2-5; 8 bases match TRBD1. V dropped 2 bases and J dropped 7; count of bases not matched to a gene: 9. Looked up from germline, CDR1 is ENHRY and CDR2 is SYGVKD. The CDR3 consists of 15 residues. In DNA form, the CDR3 reads TGTGCCATCAGTGAGATCGACAGGGGTGATGCGACCCAGTACTTC. This codes for CAISEIDRGDATQYF.

This clonotype was counted ten times or more. V is TRBV11-2 and J is TRBJ1-2, with TRBD1 as a possible D gene (5 bases). The CDR3 contains 15 residues. Germline loops: CDR1 SGHAT, CDR2 FQNNGV. Trimming left V 5 bases short and J 6 bases short, with 19 bases between. CDR3 region: CASSLQSGQGHGYTF. CDR3 in DNA: TGTGCCAGCAGCCTTCAGTCTGGGCAGGGACATGGCTACACCTTC. The full variable domain, rest sourced from reference TRBV11-2 and TRBJ1-2, is EAGVAQSPRYKIIEKRQSVAFWCNPISGHATLYWYQQILGQGPKLLIQFQNNGVVDDSQLPKDRFSAERLKGVDSTLKIQPAKLEDSAVYLCASSLQSGQGHGYTFGSGTRLTVV.

This clonotype appeared a few times. V gene TRBV30 combines with J gene TRBJ2-7; 7 nucleotides agree with TRBD2. The CDR3 extends over 14 amino acids. Trimming cost V 3 bases and J 6 bases; bases outside gene matches: 11. Germline V gives CDR1 GTSNPN, CDR2 SVGIG (reference sequence). The CDR3 sequence is CAWSPLAGAGEQYF. CDR3 nucleotide sequence: TGTGCCTGGAGCCCCCTCGCGGGAGCAGGCGAGCAGTACTTC.

CDR3 sequence reads: CASDRASSYEQYF. The DNA of the CDR3 is TGTGCCAGCGACAGGGCCTCCTCCTACGAGCAGTACTTC. The genes are TRBV2 and TRBJ2-7; 7 nucleotides line up with TRBD1. The ends lost 8 bases at V and 0 bases at J; junction bases unmatched: 4. The CDR3 length is 13 residues. CDR1 and CDR2 (germline): SNHLY, FYNNEI.

This clonotype appeared once. This chain connects TRBV6-5 to TRBJ2-7, with 9 positions matching TRBD1. The V segment lost 5 bases and the J segment 5 bases; nucleotides outside the gene matches: 10. Germline CDR1 reads MNHEY; CDR2 reads SVGAGI. This CDR3 comprises 15 residues. CDR3 sequence: CASSQSGTGTNEQYF. CDR3 DNA: TGTGCCAGCAGTCAATCCGGGACAGGGACGAACGAGCAGTACTTC.

The chain recombines TRBV29-1 with TRBJ2-7; D is possibly TRBD1 or TRBD2 (6 bases each). Germline-derived CDR1 and CDR2 are SQVTM and ANQGSEA. Trimming shortened V by 4 bases and J by 3 bases, and 13 bases separated the two germline ends. The length of the CDR3 is 13 residues. The CDR3 region is CSVAAGEDYEQYF. The CDR3 nucleotides are TGCAGCGTTGCGGCAGGGGAGGACTACGAGCAGTACTTC.

The chain employs TRBV29-1 and TRBJ2-1, with 9 bases identical to TRBD2. The CDR3 totals 15 residues. V lost 2 bases, J lost 5 bases, and 7 bases stayed unmatched. Germline V gives CDR1 SQVTM, CDR2 ANQGSEA. The CDR3 protein is CSVELAGRGDNEQFF. The CDR3 coding sequence is TGCAGCGTTGAACTAGCGGGACGGGGAGACAATGAGCAGTTCTTC.